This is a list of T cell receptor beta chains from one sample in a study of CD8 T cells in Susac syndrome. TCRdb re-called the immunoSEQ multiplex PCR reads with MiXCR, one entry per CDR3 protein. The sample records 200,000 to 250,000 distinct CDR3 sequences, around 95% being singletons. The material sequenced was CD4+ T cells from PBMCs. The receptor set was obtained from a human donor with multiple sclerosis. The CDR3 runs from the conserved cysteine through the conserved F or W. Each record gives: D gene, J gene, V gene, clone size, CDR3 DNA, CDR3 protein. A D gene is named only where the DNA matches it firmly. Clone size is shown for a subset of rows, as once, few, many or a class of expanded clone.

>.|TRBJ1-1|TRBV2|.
TGTGCCAGCAATACGGGGGGGAACACTGAAGCTTTCTTT
CASNTGGNTEAFF
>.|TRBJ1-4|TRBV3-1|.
TGTGCCAGCAGCCAAAGGGGCGCTCCTAATGAAAAACTGTTTTTT
CASSQRGAPNEKLFF
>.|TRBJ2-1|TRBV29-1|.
TGCAGCCATGGGCGTAATGAGCAGTTCTTC
CSHGRNEQFF
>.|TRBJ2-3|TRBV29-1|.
TGCGGAGGGGGGGCGGCAGATACGCAGTATTTT
CGGGAADTQYF
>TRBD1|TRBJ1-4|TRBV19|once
TGTGCCAGTAGGGACAGGGGATTTTCGGCAACTAATGAAAAACTGTTTTTT
CASRDRGFSATNEKLFF
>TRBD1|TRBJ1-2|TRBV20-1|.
TGCAGTGCTAGAGGTGGACAGGGCTATGGCTACACCTTC
CSARGGQGYGYTF
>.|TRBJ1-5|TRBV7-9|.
TGTGCCAGCAGCCCCGAGGCGGGGACCGATCAGCCCCAGCATTTT
CASSPEAGTDQPQHF
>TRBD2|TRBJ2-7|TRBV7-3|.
TGTGCCAGCAGCTTAATTCGGGGGGGCTTGTACGAGCAGTACTTC
CASSLIRGGLYEQYF
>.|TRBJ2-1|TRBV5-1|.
TGCGCCAGCAGCTTGGAACGGCCAAACAATGAGCAGTTCTTC
CASSLERPNNEQFF
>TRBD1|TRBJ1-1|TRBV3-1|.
TGTGCCAGCAGCCAACAAGACAGGGCGACTGAAGCTTTCTTT
CASSQQDRATEAFF
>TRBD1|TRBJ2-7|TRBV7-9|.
TGTGCCAGCAGCTCCACGCCGGGACAGGGCGTTGGGGAGCAGTACTTC
CASSSTPGQGVGEQYF
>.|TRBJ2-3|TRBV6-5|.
TGTGCCAGCAGGGACTGGACAGATACGCAGTATTTT
CASRDWTDTQYF
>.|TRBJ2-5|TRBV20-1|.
TGCAGTGCTAGAGATCTGGGACGGCGGGAGACCCAGTACTTC
CSARDLGRRETQYF
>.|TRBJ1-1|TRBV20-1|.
TGCAGTGCCGAGCGGACCCCACAGGGGAACACTGAAGCTTTCTTT
CSAERTPQGNTEAFF
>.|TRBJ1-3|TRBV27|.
TGTGCCACCCCGACAGGTGGAAACACCATATATTTT
CATPTGGNTIYF
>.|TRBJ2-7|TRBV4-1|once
TGCGCCAGCAGCCAAGGTACCTGGGCACTCGAGCAGTACTTC
CASSQGTWALEQYF
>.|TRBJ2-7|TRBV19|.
TGTGCCAGTAGTATAGCGGCAGGGGCCTACGAGCAGTACTTC
CASSIAAGAYEQYF
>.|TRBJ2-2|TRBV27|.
TGTGCCAGCAGGAAGACAGGACTGATGAACACCGGGGAGCTGTTTTTT
CASRKTGLMNTGELFF
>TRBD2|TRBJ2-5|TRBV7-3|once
TGTGCCAGCAGCCTCCTAGCGGGAGAGGGGGAGACCCAGTACTTC
CASSLLAGEGETQYF
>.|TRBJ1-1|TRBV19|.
TGTGCCAGTAGTACAGACGCGAACACTGAAGCTTTCTTT
CASSTDANTEAFF
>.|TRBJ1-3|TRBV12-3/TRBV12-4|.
TGTGCCAGCATCCTCGGTGTCATTGGAAACACCATATATTTT
CASILGVIGNTIYF
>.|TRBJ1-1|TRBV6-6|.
TGTGCCAGCAGTTACGAATACACTGAAGCTTTCTTT
CASSYEYTEAFF
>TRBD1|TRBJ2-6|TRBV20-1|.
TGCAGTGCAACGGACAGGGCGACTGGGGCCAACGTCCTGACTTTC
CSATDRATGANVLTF
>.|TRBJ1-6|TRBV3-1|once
TGTGCCAGCAGCCAAGATCGTCCGGTGGATTCACCCCTCCACTTT
CASSQDRPVDSPLHF
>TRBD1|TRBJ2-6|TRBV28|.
TGTGCCAGCAGTTTGGGCGCGGGACAGGGGATATTCTCTGGGGCCAACGTCCTGACTTTC
CASSLGAGQGIFSGANVLTF
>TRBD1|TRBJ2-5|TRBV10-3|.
TGTGCCATCAGAGGGACAGGGGACGGAGAGACCCAGTACTTC
CAIRGTGDGETQYF
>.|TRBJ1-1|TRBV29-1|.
TGCAGCGTTGAGGACGGAAACACTGAAGCTTTCTTT
CSVEDGNTEAFF
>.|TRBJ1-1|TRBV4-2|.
TGTGCCAGCAGCCAAGAGACGGCACGGTTGAACACTGAAGCTTTCTTT
CASSQETARLNTEAFF
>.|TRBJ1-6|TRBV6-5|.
TGTGCCAGCAGTGTGACAGTCTGGGGGAATTCACCCCTCCACTTT
CASSVTVWGNSPLHF
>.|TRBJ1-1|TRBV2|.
TGTGCCAGCATCAGGGAAGGGGCCGCGAACACTGAAGCTTTCTTT
CASIREGAANTEAFF
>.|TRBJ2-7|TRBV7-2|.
TGTGCCAGCAGCTTAGCGGGGGAGACCTACGAGCAGTACTTC
CASSLAGETYEQYF
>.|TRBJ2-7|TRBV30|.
TGTGCCTGGAGCGGAGGAGGCCACGAGCAGTACTTC
CAWSGGGHEQYF
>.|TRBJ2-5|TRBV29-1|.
TGCAGCGTCTCGGTGGGGGGCGTAGAGACCCAGTACTTC
CSVSVGGVETQYF
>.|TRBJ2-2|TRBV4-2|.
TGTGCCAGCAGCCAAGAAGCAACCGGGGAGCTGTTTTTT
CASSQEATGELFF
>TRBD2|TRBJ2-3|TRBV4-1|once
TGCGCCAGCAGCCAAGATTGGGTAGCGGGAGGGAGCACAGATACGCAGTATTTT
CASSQDWVAGGSTDTQYF
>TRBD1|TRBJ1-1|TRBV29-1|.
TGCAGCGTTGTTCGATCAGGGGGGTTCACTGAAGCTTTCTTT
CSVVRSGGFTEAFF
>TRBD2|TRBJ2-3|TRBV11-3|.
TGTGCCAGCAGCTTACGCGGGAGGGCCACAGATACGCAGTATTTT
CASSLRGRATDTQYF